Sequencing of this TCR beta chain was carried out in a study of shared clonotypes between healthy human individuals. Study in general: Three CD4 naive, three CD4 memory, two CD8 naive and one CD8 memory plate were used per donor.

Study-wide results and limits: The study generally estimated greater richness for naive than memory subsets. For sorted subsets, rarefaction showed incomplete sequencing despite large depth.

Replicate PCRs for sorted subsets used around 200 ng DNA; this equaled 30,000 to 35,000 T cell genomes. Measured with immunoSEQ multiplex PCR; TCRdb has only the in-frame clones, and not every one. The sample carries about 670,000 clones, about two thirds recorded once. As to this clone: What it binds is not known. The same CDR3 is also encoded by other DNA sequences in this sample.

The V and J ends lost 3 bases and 1 base respectively, with 1 base between them. This CDR3 is 11 amino acids long. Germline CDR1 SQVTM, CDR2 ANQGSEA. This sequence originates from a woman younger than 45 in good health. This chain uses TRBV29-1 with TRBJ1-3; D unclear. Input material: memory CD4+ T cells sorted from blood. Subset meaning: CD45RA-negative fraction. The CDR3 DNA reads as TGCAGCGTTGATTCTGGAAACACCATATATTTT. Encoded protein: CSVDSGNTIYF.